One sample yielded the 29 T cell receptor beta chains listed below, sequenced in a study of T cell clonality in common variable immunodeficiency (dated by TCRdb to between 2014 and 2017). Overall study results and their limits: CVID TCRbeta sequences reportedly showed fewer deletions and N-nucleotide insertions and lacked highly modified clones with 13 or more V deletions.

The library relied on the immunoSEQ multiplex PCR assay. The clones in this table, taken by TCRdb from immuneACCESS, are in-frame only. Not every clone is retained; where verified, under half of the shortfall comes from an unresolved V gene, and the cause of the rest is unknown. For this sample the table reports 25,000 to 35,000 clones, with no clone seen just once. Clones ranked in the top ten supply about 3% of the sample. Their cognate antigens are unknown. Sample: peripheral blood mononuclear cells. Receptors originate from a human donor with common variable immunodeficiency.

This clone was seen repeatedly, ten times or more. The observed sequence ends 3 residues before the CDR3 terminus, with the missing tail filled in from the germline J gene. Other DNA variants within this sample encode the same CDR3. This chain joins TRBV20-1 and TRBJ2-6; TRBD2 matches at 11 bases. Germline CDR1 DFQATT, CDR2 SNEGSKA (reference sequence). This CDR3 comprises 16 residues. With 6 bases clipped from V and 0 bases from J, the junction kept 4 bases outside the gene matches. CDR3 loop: CSATGTSGSGANVLTF. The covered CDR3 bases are TGCAGTGCAACCGGGACTAGCGGCTCTGGGGCCAACGTC.

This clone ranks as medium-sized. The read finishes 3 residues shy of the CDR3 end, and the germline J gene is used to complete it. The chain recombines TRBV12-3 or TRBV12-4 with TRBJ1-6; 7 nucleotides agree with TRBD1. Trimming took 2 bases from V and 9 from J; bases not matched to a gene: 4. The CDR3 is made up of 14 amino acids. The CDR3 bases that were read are TGTGCCAGCAGTTTAACAGGGGTCCTTTCACCC. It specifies CASSLTGVLSP. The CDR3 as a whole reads CASSLTGVLSPLHF.

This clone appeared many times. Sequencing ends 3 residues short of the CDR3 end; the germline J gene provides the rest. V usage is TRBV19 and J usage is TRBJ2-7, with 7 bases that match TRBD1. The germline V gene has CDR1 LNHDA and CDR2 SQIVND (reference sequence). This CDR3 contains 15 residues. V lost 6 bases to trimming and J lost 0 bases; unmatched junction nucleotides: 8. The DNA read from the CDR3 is TGTGCCAGTAGCATCACAGGGGAAAGCTCCTACGAG. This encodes CASSITGESSYE. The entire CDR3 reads CASSITGESSYEQYF.

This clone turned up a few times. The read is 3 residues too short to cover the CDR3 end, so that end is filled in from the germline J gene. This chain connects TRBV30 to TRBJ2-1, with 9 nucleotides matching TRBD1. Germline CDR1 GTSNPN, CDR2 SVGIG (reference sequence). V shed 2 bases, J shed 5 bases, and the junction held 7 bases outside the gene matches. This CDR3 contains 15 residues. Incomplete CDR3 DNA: TGTGCCTGGAGTTGGGGACAGGGTTCCCACAATGAG. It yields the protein CAWSWGQGSHNE. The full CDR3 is CAWSWGQGSHNEQFF. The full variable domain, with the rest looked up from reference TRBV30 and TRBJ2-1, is SQTIHQWPATLVQPVGSPLSLECTVEGTSNPNLYWYRQAAGRGLQLLFYSVGIGQISSEVPQNLSASRPQDRQFILSSKKLLLSDSGFYLCAWSWGQGSHNEQFFGPGTRLTVL.

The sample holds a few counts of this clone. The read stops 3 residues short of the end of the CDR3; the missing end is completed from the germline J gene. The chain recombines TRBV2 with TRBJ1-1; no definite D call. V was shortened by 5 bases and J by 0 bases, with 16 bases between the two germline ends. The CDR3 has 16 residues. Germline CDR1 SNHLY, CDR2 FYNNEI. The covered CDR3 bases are TGTGCCAGCAGTCAAGAGGTCAGTATCTTGAACACTGAA. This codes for CASSQEVSILNTE. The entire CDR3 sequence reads CASSQEVSILNTEAFF.

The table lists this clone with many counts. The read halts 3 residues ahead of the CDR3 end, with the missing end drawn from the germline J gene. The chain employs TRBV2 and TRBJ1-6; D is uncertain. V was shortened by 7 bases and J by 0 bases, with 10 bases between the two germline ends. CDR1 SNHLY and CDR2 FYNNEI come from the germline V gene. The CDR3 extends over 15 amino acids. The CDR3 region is CASTSESSYNSPLHF. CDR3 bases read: TGTGCCAGCACATCAGAGAGCTCCTATAATTCACCC.

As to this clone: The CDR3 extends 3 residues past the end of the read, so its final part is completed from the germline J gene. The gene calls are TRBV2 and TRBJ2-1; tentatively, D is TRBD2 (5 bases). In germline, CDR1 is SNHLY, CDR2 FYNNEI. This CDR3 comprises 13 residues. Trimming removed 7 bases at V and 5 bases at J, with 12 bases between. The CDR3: CASKRAGDNEQFF. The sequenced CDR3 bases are TGTGCCAGCAAGAGGGCCGGGGACAATGAG.

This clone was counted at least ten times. The sequenced CDR3 bases are TGTGCCAGCAGCAACCGGGACAGGGGGCGAGAGACC. This sequence encodes CASSNRDRGRET. The entire CDR3 reads CASSNRDRGRETQYF. V gene TRBV12-3 or TRBV12-4 combines with J gene TRBJ2-5, with 12 bases that match TRBD1. The missing CDR3 end, 3 residues past where the read stops, is filled in from the germline J gene. V trimming: 6 bases; J trimming: 4 bases; junction bases outside the gene matches: 6. The CDR3 length is 15 residues.

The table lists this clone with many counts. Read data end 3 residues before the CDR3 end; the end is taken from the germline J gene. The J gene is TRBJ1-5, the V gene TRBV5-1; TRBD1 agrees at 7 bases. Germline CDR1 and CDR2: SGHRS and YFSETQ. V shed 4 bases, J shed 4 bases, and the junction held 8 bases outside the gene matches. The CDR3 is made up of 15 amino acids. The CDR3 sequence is CASSPTGTGNQPQHF. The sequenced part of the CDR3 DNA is TGCGCCAGCAGCCCGACAGGGACGGGGAATCAGCCC.

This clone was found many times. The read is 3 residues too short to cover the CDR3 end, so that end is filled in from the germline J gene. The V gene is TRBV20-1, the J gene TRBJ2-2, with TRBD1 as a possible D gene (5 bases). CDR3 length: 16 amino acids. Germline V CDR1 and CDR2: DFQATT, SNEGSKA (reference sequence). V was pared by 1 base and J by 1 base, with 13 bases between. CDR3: CSARASGQMNTGELFF. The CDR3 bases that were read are TGCAGTGCTAGAGCCTCTGGACAAATGAACACCGGGGAG.

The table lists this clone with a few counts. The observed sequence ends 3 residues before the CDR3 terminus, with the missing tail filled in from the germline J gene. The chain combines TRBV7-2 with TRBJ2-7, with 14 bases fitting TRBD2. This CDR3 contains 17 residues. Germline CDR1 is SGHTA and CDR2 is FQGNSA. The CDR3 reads CASRLAPGLAGGYEQYF. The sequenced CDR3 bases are TGTGCAAGTCGCTTAGCCCCTGGACTAGCGGGAGGCTACGAG.

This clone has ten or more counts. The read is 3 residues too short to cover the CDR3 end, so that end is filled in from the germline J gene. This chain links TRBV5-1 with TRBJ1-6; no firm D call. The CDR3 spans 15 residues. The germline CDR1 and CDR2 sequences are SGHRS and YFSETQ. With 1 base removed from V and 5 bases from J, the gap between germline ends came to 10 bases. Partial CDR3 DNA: TGCGCCAGCAGCTTGAGTCAGGTGAATAATTCACCC. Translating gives CASSLSQVNNSP. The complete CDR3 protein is CASSLSQVNNSPLHF.

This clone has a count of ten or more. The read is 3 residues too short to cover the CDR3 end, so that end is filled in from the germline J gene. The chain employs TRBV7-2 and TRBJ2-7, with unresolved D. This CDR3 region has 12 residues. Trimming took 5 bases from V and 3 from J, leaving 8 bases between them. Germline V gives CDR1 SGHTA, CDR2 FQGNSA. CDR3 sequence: CASSLNSYEQYF. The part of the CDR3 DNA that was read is TGTGCCAGCAGCCTAAACAGCTACGAG.

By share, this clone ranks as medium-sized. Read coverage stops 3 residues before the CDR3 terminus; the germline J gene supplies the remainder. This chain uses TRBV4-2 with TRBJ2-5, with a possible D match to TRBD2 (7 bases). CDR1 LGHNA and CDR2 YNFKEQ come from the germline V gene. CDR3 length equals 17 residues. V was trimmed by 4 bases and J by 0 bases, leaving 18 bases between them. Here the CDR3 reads CASSRSSGGLNQETQYF. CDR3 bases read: TGTGCCAGCAGCCGGTCTTCCGGGGGGCTGAACCAAGAGACC.

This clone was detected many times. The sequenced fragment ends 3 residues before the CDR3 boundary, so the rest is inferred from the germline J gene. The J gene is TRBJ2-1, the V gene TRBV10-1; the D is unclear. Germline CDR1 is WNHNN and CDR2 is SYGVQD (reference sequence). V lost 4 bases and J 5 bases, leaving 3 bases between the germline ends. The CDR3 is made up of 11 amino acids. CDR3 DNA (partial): TGCGCCAGCAGTGCCGACAATGAG. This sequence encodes CASSADNE. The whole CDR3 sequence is CASSADNEQFF.

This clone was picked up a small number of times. CDR3 DNA (partial): TGTGCCAGTAGACAGGGTGGCGGAAACACC. This sequence encodes CASRQGGGNT. The whole CDR3 sequence is CASRQGGGNTIYF. J is TRBJ1-3 and V is TRBV7-9; TRBD1 agrees at 7 bases. The sequenced fragment ends 3 residues before the CDR3 boundary, so the rest is inferred from the germline J gene. The CDR3 is 13 amino acids. V shed 9 bases and J 4 bases; nucleotides not matched to a gene: 6. The germline CDR1 and CDR2 sequences are SEHNR and FQNEAQ (reference sequence).

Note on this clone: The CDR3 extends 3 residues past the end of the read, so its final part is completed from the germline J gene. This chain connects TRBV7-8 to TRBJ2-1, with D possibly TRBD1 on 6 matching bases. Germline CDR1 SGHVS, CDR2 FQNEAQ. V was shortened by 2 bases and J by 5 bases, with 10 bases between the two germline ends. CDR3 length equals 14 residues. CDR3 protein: CASSLSTGDNEQFF. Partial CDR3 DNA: TGTGCCAGCAGCTTATCGACAGGTGACAATGAG.

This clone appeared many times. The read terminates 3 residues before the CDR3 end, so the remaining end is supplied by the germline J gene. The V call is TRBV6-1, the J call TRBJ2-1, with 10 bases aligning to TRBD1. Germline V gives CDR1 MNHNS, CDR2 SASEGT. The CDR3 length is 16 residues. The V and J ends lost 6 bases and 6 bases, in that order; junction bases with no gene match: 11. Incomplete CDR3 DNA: TGTGCCAGCAGCGAAATATGGGACAGGGGTCTCAATGAG. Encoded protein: CASSEIWDRGLNE. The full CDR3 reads CASSEIWDRGLNEQFF.

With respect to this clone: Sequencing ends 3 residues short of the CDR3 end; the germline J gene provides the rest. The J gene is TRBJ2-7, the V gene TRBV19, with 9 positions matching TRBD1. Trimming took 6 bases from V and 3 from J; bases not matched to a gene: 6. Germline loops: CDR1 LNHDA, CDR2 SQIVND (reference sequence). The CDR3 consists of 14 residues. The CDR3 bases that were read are TGTGCCAGTAGCCGTTGGACAGGGGACTACGAG. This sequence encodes CASSRWTGDYE. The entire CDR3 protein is CASSRWTGDYEQYF.

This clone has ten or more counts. Here the CDR3 reads CAWSYSVSYNEQFF. The sequenced part of the CDR3 DNA is TGTGCCTGGAGTTATAGCGTTTCCTACAATGAG. The rearrangement links TRBV30 to TRBJ2-1; tentatively, D is TRBD2 (5 bases). Sequencing ends 3 residues short of the CDR3 end; the germline J gene provides the rest. Trimming removed 2 bases from V and 1 base from J, with 9 bases in between. The germline V gene has CDR1 GTSNPN and CDR2 SVGIG (reference sequence). The CDR3 sequence is 14 residues long.

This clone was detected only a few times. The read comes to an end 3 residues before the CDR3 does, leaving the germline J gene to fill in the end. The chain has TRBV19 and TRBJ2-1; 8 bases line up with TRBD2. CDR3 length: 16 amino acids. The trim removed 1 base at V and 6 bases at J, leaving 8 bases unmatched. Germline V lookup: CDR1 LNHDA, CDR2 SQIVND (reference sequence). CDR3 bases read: TGTGCCAGTAGTATAGCCCTCGGGACTAGTATCAATGAG. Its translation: CASSIALGTSINE. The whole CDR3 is CASSIALGTSINEQFF.

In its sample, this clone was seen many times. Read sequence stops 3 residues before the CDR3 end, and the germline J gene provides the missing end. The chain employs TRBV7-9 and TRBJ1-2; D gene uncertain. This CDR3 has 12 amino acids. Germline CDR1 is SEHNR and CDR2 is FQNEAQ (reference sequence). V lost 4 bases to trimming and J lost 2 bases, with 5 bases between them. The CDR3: CASSYVNYGYTF. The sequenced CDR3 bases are TGTGCCAGCAGCTATGTAAACTATGGC.

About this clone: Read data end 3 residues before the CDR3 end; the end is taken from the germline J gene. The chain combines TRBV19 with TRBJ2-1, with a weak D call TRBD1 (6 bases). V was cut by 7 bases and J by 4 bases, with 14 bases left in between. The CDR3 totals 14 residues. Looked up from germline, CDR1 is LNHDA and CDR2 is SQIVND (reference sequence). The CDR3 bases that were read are TGTGCCAGTACGAACAGGGAGCGGTACAATGAG. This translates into CASTNRERYNE. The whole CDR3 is CASTNRERYNEQFF. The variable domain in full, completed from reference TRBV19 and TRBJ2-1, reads DGGITQSPKYLFRKEGQNVTLSCEQNLNHDAMYWYRQDPGQGLRLIYYSQIVNDFQKGDIAEGYSVSREKKESFPLTVTSAQKNPTAFYLCASTNRERYNEQFFGPGTRLTVL.

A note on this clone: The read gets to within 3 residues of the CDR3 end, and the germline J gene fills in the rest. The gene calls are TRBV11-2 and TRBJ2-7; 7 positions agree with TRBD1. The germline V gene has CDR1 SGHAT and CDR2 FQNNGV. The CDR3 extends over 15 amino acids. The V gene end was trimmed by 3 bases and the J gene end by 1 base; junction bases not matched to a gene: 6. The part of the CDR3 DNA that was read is TGTGCCAGCAGCTTGTTACAGGGGTCATCCTACGAG. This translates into CASSLLQGSSYE. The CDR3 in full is CASSLLQGSSYEQYF. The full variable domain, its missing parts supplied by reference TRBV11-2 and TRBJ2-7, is EAGVAQSPRYKIIEKRQSVAFWCNPISGHATLYWYQQILGQGPKLLIQFQNNGVVDDSQLPKDRFSAERLKGVDSTLKIQPAKLEDSAVYLCASSLLQGSSYEQYFGPGTRLTVT.

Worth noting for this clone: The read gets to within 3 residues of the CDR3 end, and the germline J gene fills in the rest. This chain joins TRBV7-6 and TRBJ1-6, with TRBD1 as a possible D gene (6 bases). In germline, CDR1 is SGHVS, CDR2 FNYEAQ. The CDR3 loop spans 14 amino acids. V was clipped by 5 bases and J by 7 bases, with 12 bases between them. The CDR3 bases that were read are TGTGCCAGCAGCCAAAGGACAGAGAATTCACCC. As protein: CASSQRTENSP. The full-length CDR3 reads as CASSQRTENSPLHF.

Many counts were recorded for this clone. The CDR3 reads CSARAGKGSYNEQFF. The covered CDR3 bases are TGCAGTGCTAGAGCAGGGAAGGGCTCCTACAATGAG. The J gene is TRBJ2-1, the V gene TRBV20-1; TRBD1 is a possible D gene (5 bases). Sequencing ends 3 residues short of the CDR3 end; the germline J gene provides the rest. Germline V gene data show CDR1 as DFQATT and CDR2 as SNEGSKA (reference sequence). Trimming left V 1 base short and J 0 bases short, with 10 bases between. CDR3 length: 15 residues.

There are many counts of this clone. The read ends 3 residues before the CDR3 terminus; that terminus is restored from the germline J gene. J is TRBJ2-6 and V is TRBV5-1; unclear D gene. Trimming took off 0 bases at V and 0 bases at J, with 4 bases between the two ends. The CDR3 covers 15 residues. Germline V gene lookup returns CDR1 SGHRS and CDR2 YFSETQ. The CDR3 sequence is CASSLDSSGANVLTF. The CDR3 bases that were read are TGCGCCAGCAGCTTGGACAGCTCTGGGGCCAACGTC. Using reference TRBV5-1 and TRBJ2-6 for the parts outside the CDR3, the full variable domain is KAGVTQTPRYLIKTRGQQVTLSCSPISGHRSVSWYQQTPGQGLQFLFEYFSETQRNKGNFPGRFSGRQFSNSRSEMNVSTLELGDSALYLCASSLDSSGANVLTFGAGSRLTVL.

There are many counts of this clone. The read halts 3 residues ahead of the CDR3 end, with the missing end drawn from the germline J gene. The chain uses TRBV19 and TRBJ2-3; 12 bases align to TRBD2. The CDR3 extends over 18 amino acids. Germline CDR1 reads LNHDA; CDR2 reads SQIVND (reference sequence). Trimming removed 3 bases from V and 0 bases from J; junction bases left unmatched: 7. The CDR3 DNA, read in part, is TGTGCCAGTAGTATCACTAGCGGGAGGAAAACTAGCACAGATACG. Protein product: CASSITSGRKTSTDT. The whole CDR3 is CASSITSGRKTSTDTQYF.

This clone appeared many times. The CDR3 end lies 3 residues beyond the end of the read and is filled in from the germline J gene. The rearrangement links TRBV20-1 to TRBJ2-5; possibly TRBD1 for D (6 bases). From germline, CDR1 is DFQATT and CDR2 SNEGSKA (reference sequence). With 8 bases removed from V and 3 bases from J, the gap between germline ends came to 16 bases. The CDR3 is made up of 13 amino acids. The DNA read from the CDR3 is TGCAGTTCTACGCGGACAGCTAAAGAGACC. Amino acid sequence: CSSTRTAKET. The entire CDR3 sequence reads CSSTRTAKETQYF.